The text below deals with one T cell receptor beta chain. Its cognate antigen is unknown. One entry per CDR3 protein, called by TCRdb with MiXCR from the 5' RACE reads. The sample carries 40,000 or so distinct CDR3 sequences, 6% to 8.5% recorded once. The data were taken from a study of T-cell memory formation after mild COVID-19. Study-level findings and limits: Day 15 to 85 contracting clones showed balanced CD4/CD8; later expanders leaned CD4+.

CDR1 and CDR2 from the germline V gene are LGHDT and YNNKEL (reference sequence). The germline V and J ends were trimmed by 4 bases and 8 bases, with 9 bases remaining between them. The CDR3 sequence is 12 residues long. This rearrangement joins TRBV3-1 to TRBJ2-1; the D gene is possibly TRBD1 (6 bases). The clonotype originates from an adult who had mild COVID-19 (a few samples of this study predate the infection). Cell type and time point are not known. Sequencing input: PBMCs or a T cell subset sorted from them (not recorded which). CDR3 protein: CASSPQGYEQFF. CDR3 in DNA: TGTGCCAGCAGCCCACAGGGATATGAGCAGTTCTTC.